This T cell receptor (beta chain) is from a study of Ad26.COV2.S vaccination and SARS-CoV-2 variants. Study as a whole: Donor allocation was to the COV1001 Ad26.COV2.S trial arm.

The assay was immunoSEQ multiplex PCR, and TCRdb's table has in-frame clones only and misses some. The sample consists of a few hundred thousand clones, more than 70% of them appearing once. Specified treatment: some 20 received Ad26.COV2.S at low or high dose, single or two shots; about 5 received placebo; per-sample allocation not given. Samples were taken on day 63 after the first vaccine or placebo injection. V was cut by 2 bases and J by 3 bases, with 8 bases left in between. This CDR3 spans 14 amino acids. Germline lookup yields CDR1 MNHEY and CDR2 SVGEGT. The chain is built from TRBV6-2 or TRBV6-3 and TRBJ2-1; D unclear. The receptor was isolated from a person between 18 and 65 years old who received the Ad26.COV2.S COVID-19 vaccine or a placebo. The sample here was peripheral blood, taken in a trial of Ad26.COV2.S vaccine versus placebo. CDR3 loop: CASSYGLNYNEQFF. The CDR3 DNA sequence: TGTGCCAGCAGTTACGGATTGAACTACAATGAGCAGTTCTTC.